The 16 T cell receptor beta chains presented below share a single source sample, sequenced in a study of T cell repertoires in cytomegalovirus infection. TCRdb re-derived calls from the reads in MiXCR, one entry per CDR3 protein. The top ten clones hold approximately 10% of a sample with 400,000 or so distinct CDR3 sequences, 15% to 20% of them seen once. The sequenced sample consisted of PBMCs. Receptor source: a human donor in good health (CMV status not recorded). Some clones in this sample may be carry-over from other donors' samples.

This clonotype was seen ten or more times. The gene calls are TRBV7-2 and TRBJ1-4; D is unclear. V lost 2 bases and J lost 4, with 5 bases in between. CDR3 length equals 13 residues. Germline V gives CDR1 SGHTA, CDR2 FQGNSA. The CDR3 DNA follows: TGTGCCAGCAGCTTACCGTTTAATGAAAAACTGTTTTTT. This sequence encodes CASSLPFNEKLFF.

The chain couples TRBV2 to TRBJ1-1; D remains unclear. CDR3 length: 13 amino acids. Trimming cost V 5 bases and J 5 bases, with 12 bases left between them. Germline V gives CDR1 SNHLY, CDR2 FYNNEI. CDR3 DNA sequence: TGTGCCAGCAGTAGGAGGTCAGAGACTGAAGCTTTCTTT. Translating it yields CASSRRSETEAFF.

This rearrangement joins TRBV27 to TRBJ2-2, with TRBD1 matching 8 bases. The trim removed 5 bases at V and 0 bases at J, leaving 2 bases unmatched. The CDR3 loop spans 15 amino acids. The germline V gene has CDR1 MNHEY and CDR2 SMNVEV (reference sequence). In DNA, the CDR3 is TGTGCCAGCAGTAGGACAGGGACGAACACCGGGGAGCTGTTTTTT. Amino acid sequence: CASSRTGTNTGELFF.

This clonotype appeared a few times. The chain carries TRBV23-1 and TRBJ1-2; 8 bases fit TRBD1. TRBV23-1 belongs to the ORF category, with a function that is uncertain. This CDR3 region has 16 residues. Trimming took 0 bases from V and 0 from J; bases not matched to a gene: 3. The CDR3 loop is CASSQSIQGANYGYTF. Here the CDR3 DNA reads TGCGCCAGCAGTCAATCGATACAGGGGGCTAACTATGGCTACACCTTC.

This clonotype was observed many times. The J gene is TRBJ1-1, the V gene TRBV12-3 or TRBV12-4, with 9 bases that match TRBD1. The CDR3 contains 14 residues. With 7 bases clipped from V and 5 bases from J, the junction kept 8 bases outside the gene matches. CDR3 sequence: CASTRRQGGTEAFF. Written as DNA, the CDR3 is TGTGCCAGCACTCGAAGACAGGGGGGAACTGAAGCTTTCTTT.

This clonotype has just a few counts. The chain uses TRBV2 and TRBJ2-1, with D hard to call. This CDR3 comprises 13 residues. V dropped 5 bases and J dropped 3 bases, with 8 bases sitting between them. Germline CDR1 reads SNHLY; CDR2 reads FYNNEI. The CDR3 DNA sequence: TGTGCCAGCAGTACTGGCGTCTACAATGAGCAGTTCTTC. Encoded protein: CASSTGVYNEQFF.

This clonotype was found many times. The CDR3 bases are TGTGCCAGCAGCCTAAGACCGATTCTACGTGAGCGCCACTCCTACAATGAGCAGTTCTTC. It encodes CASSLRPILRERHSYNEQFF. V usage is TRBV7-8 and J usage is TRBJ2-1; no firm D call. This CDR3 is 20 amino acids long. The V end was cut by 5 bases, the J end by 0 bases, with 26 bases between. Germline V gene sequence: CDR1 SGHVS, CDR2 FQNEAQ.

This rearrangement joins TRBV4-1 to TRBJ1-5; no definite D call. This CDR3 has 17 amino acids. The germline V gene encodes CDR1 MGHRA and CDR2 YSYEKL. Trimming removed 0 bases at V and 4 bases at J, with 16 bases between. CDR3 amino acids: CASSQDRAGPPNQPQHF. The CDR3 DNA sequence: TGCGCCAGCAGCCAAGATCGGGCAGGCCCACCGAATCAGCCCCAGCATTTT.

This clonotype was detected ten times or more. The chain couples TRBV7-2 to TRBJ2-5; maybe TRBD2 (5 bases). Trimming stripped 0 bases from V and 3 bases from J, with 17 bases between. The CDR3 runs to 17 residues. CDR1 SGHTA and CDR2 FQGNSA come from the germline V gene. Here the CDR3 DNA reads TGTGCCAGCAGCTTAGCCCGTCGGGTGGAGGCAAAAGAGACCCAGTACTTC. This encodes CASSLARRVEAKETQYF.

The chain is built from TRBV18 and TRBJ2-7, with TRBD1 matching 7 bases. J gave up 1 base and V 6 bases, and 9 bases lay outside the gene matches. The CDR3 is 15 residues long. Germline CDR1 reads KGHSH; CDR2 reads LQKENI. CDR3 nucleotide sequence: TGTGCCAGCTCCCCCGGGACAGCATTGTCCTACGAGCAGTACTTC. Amino acids: CASSPGTALSYEQYF.

The V call is TRBV6-1, the J call TRBJ2-1, with D possibly being TRBD2 (7 bases). CDR3 length: 16 amino acids. The V gene's germline CDR1 is MNHNS and CDR2 SASEGT. The V gene lost 3 bases and the J gene lost 9 bases, with 21 bases spanning the gap. The CDR3 DNA is TGTGCCAGCAGTGAGCCTGGTAGAGGGGGGGCTGGTGAGCAGTTCTTC. Amino acid sequence: CASSEPGRGGAGEQFF.

This clonotype was seen a few times. The chain combines TRBV10-3 with TRBJ2-7; 7 nucleotides agree with TRBD2. V gave up 10 bases and J gave up 0 bases; unmatched junction bases: 6. The CDR3 contains 13 residues. The germline V gene has CDR1 ENHRY and CDR2 SYGVKD. The CDR3 protein is CANTSANSYEQYF. The CDR3 region has the DNA TGTGCCAACACTAGCGCCAACTCCTACGAGCAGTACTTC.

In its sample, this clonotype was seen many times. This chain uses TRBV7-2 with TRBJ2-3; D is uncertain. V was clipped by 0 bases and J by 2 bases, with 9 bases between them. The CDR3 spans 15 residues. Germline assignment: CDR1 SGHTA and CDR2 FQGNSA. Here the CDR3 reads CASSLAAWATDTQYF. The CDR3 nucleotides read TGTGCCAGCAGCTTAGCGGCCTGGGCCACAGATACGCAGTATTTT.

The chain uses TRBV27 and TRBJ2-7, with 8 bases that match TRBD2. The CDR3 consists of 16 residues. Germline V gene lookup returns CDR1 MNHEY and CDR2 SMNVEV (reference sequence). With V trimmed by 3 bases and J by 10 bases, 17 bases remained unmatched. The CDR3 protein is CASSFSSFGRASVQYF. The CDR3 coding sequence is TGTGCCAGCAGTTTTTCCTCGTTCGGGAGGGCATCCGTACAGTACTTC.

This clonotype was detected only a few times. J is TRBJ2-2 and V is TRBV6-1; a weak D match, TRBD1 (5 bases). Trimming stripped 7 bases from V and 0 bases from J, with 6 bases between. The CDR3 has 13 amino acids. Germline V gene data show CDR1 as MNHNS and CDR2 as SASEGT. This chain's CDR3 is CASKDTNTGELFF. In DNA, the CDR3 is TGTGCCAGCAAGGACACGAACACCGGGGAGCTGTTTTTT.

V usage is TRBV12-3 or TRBV12-4 and J usage is TRBJ1-5, with D tentatively TRBD1 (5 bases). The V end was cut by 6 bases, the J end by 8 bases, with 23 bases between. The CDR3 length is 16 residues. CDR3 region: CASSSYMGGWLEPQHF. CDR3 DNA sequence: TGTGCCAGCAGCAGCTATATGGGGGGGTGGTTGGAGCCCCAGCATTTT.